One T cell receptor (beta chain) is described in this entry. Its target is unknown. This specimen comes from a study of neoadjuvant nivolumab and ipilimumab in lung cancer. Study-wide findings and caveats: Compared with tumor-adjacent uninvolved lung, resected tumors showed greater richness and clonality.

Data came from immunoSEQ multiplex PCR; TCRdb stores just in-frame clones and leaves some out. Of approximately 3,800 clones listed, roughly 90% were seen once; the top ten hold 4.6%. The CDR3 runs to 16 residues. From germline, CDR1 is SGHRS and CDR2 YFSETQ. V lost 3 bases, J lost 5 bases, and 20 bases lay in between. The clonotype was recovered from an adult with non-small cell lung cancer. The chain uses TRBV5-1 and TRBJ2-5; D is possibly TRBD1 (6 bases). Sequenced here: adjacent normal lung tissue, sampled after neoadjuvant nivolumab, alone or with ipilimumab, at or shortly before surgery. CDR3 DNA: TGCGCCAGCAGCTACGGAAGAACAGGGCAGGGTGAGACCCAGTACTTC. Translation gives CASSYGRTGQGETQYF.